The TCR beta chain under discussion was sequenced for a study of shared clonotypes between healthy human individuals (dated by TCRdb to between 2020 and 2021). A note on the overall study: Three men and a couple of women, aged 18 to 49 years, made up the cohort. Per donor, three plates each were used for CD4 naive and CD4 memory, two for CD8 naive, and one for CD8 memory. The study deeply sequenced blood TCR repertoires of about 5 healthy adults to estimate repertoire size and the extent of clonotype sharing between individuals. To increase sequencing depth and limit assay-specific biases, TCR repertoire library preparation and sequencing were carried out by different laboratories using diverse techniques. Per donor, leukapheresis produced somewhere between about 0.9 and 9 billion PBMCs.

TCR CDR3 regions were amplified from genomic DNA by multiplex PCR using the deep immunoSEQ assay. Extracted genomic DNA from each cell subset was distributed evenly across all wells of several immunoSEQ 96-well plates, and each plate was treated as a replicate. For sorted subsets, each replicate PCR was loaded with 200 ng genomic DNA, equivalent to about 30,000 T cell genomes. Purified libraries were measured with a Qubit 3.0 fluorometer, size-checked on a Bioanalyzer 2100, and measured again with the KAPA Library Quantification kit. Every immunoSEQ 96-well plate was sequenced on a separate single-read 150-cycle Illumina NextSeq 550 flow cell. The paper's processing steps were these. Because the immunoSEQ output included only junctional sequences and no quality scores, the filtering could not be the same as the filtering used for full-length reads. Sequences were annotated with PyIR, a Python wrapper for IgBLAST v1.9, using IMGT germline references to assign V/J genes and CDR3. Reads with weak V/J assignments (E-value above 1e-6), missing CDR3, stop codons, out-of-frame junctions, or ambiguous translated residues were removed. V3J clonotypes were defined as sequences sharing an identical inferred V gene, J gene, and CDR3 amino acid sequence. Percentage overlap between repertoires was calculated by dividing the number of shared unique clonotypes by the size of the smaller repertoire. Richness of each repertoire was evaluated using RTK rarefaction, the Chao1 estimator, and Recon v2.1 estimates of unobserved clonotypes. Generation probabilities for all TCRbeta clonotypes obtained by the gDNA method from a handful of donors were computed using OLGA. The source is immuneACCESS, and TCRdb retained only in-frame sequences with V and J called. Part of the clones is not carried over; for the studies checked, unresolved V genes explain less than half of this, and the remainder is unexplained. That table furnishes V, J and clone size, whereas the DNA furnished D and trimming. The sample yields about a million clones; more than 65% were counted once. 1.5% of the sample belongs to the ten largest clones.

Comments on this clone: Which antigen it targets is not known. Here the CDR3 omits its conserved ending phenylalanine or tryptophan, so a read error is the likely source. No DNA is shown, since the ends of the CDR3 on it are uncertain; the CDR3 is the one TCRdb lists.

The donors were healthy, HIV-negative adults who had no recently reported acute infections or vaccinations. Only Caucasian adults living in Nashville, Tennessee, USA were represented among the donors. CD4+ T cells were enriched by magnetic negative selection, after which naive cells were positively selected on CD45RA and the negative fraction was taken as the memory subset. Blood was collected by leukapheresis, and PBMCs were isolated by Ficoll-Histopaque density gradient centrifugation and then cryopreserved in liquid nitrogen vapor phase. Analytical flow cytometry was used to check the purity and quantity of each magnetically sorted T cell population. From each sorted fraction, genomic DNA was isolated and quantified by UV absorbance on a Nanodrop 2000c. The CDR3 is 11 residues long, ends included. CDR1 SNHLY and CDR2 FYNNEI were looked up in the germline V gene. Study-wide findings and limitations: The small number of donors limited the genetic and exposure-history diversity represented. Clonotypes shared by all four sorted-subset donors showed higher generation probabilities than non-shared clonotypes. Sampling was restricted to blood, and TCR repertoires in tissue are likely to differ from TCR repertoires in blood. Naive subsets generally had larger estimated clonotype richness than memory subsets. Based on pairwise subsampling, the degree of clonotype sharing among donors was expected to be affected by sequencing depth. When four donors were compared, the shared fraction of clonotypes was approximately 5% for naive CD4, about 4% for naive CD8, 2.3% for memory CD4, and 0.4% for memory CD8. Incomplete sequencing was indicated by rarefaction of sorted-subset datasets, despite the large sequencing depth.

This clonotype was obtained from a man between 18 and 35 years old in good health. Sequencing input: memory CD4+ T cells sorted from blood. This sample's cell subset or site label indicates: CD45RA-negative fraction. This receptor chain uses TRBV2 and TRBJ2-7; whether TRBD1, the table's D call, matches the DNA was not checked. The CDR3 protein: CASSWIGTVSL.